The present entry profiles one T cell receptor beta chain with its context. The data stem from a study of T cell changes during pregnancy in multiple sclerosis. Repertoires were generated with immunoSEQ multiplex PCR, while TCRdb's copy carries only in-frame clones and drops some. Of nearly 110,000 clones detected, around 90% appear once; the ten largest clones hold 1.6%. Between the trimmed V and J ends, which lost 2 bases and 4 bases, there was a span of 11 bases. Germline CDR1 SGHRS, CDR2 YFSETQ. This CDR3 is built from 14 residues. This chain links TRBV5-1 with TRBJ2-3; D might be TRBD2 (6 bases). Sequencing was performed on peripheral blood, taken before pregnancy. The clonotype comes from a female donor with multiple sclerosis, enrolled in a pregnancy study. The CDR3 DNA sequence: TGCGCCAGCAGCTTCGCGGGGCGTGCAGATACGCAGTATTTT. Protein product: CASSFAGRADTQYF.